Listed below are T cell receptor beta chains from one sample, sequenced in a study of blood T cells in healthy people across ages. Each CDR3 protein gets one entry after TCRdb re-called the 5' RACE reads with MiXCR. The data contain 600,000 to 800,000 distinct CDR3 sequences, under 25% of them seen just once; the ten biggest clones take up roughly 3.9%. Material: blood. The receptors derive from a man aged 65 to 79 in good health. The conserved cysteine and the conserved F or W are not part of the CDR3 here. Fields, in order: CDR3 protein, J gene, V gene, clone size, CDR3 length. A clone size is listed for some rows: how often the clone was seen (once, few, many), or a class if it is expanded.

ASSLGGVRGNQPQH | TRBJ1-5 | TRBV12-3/TRBV12-4 | NA | 14
ASSFVGLAAQETQY | TRBJ2-5 | TRBV7-9 | few | 14
SAHIAAGGSYNEQF | TRBJ2-1 | TRBV20-1 | NA | 14
ASSPRRAGNQVTQY | TRBJ2-5 | TRBV18 | NA | 14
ASSIGTSGRNSYEQC | TRBJ2-5 | TRBV11-2 | NA | 15
ATSGYNGWGGNYGYT | TRBJ1-2 | TRBV24-1 | NA | 15
ATSRGGGYNEQF | TRBJ2-1 | TRBV15 | NA | 12
TSSLDQSWGEKQY | TRBJ2-7 | TRBV7-9 | few | 13
ASSRGQQYYGYT | TRBJ1-2 | TRBV27 | few | 12
ASSHLTDTNYGYT | TRBJ1-2 | TRBV4-1 | many | 13
ASSLTGHQETQY | TRBJ2-5 | TRBV7-9 | few | 12
ASHTSGITDTQY | TRBJ2-3 | TRBV7-9 | few | 12
ASSQVAAGANVLT | TRBJ2-6 | TRBV4-1 | few | 13
ASSNSYSGNTIY | TRBJ1-3 | TRBV2 | few | 12
SAGWQSDQY | TRBJ2-5 | TRBV20-1 | NA | 9
ASSLLAGGPGTDTQY | TRBJ2-3 | TRBV7-2 | NA | 15
ASSQGTAETQY | TRBJ2-5 | TRBV3-1 | NA | 11
ASSLTGKRTDTQY | TRBJ2-3 | TRBV5-1 | NA | 13
ASKARLASTDTQY | TRBJ2-3 | TRBV12-3/TRBV12-4 | NA | 13
ASSHLSKRAPHEQY | TRBJ2-7 | TRBV7-2 | few | 14
ASRYGGNTGELF | TRBJ2-2 | TRBV25-1 | NA | 12
ASSQPDYGYT | TRBJ1-2 | TRBV4-1 | few | 10
ASSQPDRHEQY | TRBJ2-7 | TRBV4-1 | NA | 11
ASSEGQVTAYEQY | TRBJ2-7 | TRBV25-1 | few | 13
ASSFSRTAYTEAF | TRBJ1-1 | TRBV7-2 | NA | 13
ASSWTGAEQY | TRBJ2-7 | TRBV13 | NA | 10
SASEGARANVLT | TRBJ2-6 | TRBV20-1 | once | 12
ASSPIQETQY | TRBJ2-5 | TRBV3-1 | many | 10
ASSQALQWENTQY | TRBJ2-3 | TRBV4-3 | NA | 13
ASSLAGTSGRAPDTQY | TRBJ2-3 | TRBV5-1 | NA | 16
ASSYRARAGGATKNIQY | TRBJ2-4 | TRBV6-5 | NA | 17
ASSFGGLSKETQY | TRBJ2-5 | TRBV5-1 | NA | 13
SASDWSSYEQY | TRBJ2-7 | TRBV20-1 | NA | 11
ASRDRNTEAF | TRBJ1-1 | TRBV19 | few | 10
ASHAGQGGTGELF | TRBJ2-2 | TRBV6-2/TRBV6-3 | NA | 13
ATSDFLASGSDTQY | TRBJ2-3 | TRBV24-1 | few | 14
ASSLGQRQY | TRBJ2-7 | TRBV5-1 | few | 9
ASSPMGAGTEAF | TRBJ1-1 | TRBV5-1 | few | 12
SAAYRDRPLDTQY | TRBJ2-3 | TRBV20-1 | NA | 13
ASSQEGLNYNEQF | NA | TRBV6-6 | NA | 13
ASSLTGGSSETQY | TRBJ2-5 | TRBV7-3 | NA | 13
ATSDLHWTINIQY | TRBJ2-4 | TRBV24-1 | few | 13
ASSFVGQRTDTQY | TRBJ2-3 | TRBV5-1 | NA | 13
SAKGLASSYNEQF | TRBJ2-1 | TRBV20-1 | NA | 13
ASSPTGWNGNTIY | TRBJ1-3 | TRBV5-1 | NA | 13
ASSLVSGSEAF | TRBJ1-1 | TRBV7-2 | NA | 11
ASSIVAGWNQPQH | TRBJ1-5 | TRBV19 | NA | 13
SAKQGAGADTQY | TRBJ2-3 | TRBV20-1 | few | 12
ASGFGYEQY | TRBJ2-7 | TRBV12-5 | NA | 9